One and the same sample provided the 20 T cell receptor beta chains below, sequenced in a study of cytotoxic CD8 clonotypes in ibrutinib-treated CLL. The assay was immunoSEQ multiplex PCR, and TCRdb's table has in-frame clones only and misses some. The data contain some 10,000 clones, 61% of them seen just once; the ten biggest clones take up about 20%. The source was PBMCs, collected before ibrutinib treatment. These receptors came from a human donor with chronic lymphocytic leukemia.

This clone was counted between two and nine times. V gene TRBV19 combines with J gene TRBJ1-2, with no clear D. Germline values: CDR1 LNHDA, CDR2 SQIVND (reference sequence). CDR3 length equals 13 residues. V was trimmed by 3 bases and J by 4 bases, leaving 9 bases between them. For the CDR3, the DNA is TGTGCCAGTAGTATCGGTGGGATCTATGGCTACACCTTC. It codes for CASSIGGIYGYTF.

The chain couples TRBV11-1 to TRBJ2-1; D remains ambiguous. V lost 1 base, J lost 0 bases, and 10 bases lay in between. The CDR3 covers 16 residues. Germline CDR1 reads SGHAT; CDR2 reads FQDESV (reference sequence). The CDR3 spells CASSLDTYPSYNEQFF. In DNA, the CDR3 is TGTGCCAGCAGCTTAGATACTTACCCCTCCTACAATGAGCAGTTCTTC. Together with reference TRBV11-1 and TRBJ2-1, the CDR3 gives the full variable domain: EAEVAQSPRYKITEKSQAVAFWCDPISGHATLYWYRQILGQGPELLVQFQDESVVDDSQLPKDRFSAERLKGVDSTLKIQPAELGDSAMYLCASSLDTYPSYNEQFFGPGTRLTVL.

The J gene is TRBJ2-7, the V gene TRBV2, with 13 bases fitting TRBD2. J gave up 6 bases and V 6 bases, and 8 bases lay outside the gene matches. The CDR3 is 15 residues long. The V gene's germline CDR1 is SNHLY and CDR2 FYNNEI. In DNA, the CDR3 is TGTGCCAGCAGCCGGACTAGCGGGAGATTGGGCGAGCAGTACTTC. It encodes CASSRTSGRLGEQYF.

Only a few counts were recorded for this clone. This chain uses TRBV7-9 with TRBJ1-2; no firm D call. CDR1 SEHNR and CDR2 FQNEAQ come from the germline V gene (reference sequence). Between the trimmed V and J ends, which lost 5 bases and 3 bases, there was a span of 13 bases. This CDR3 region has 14 residues. CDR3 coding DNA: TGTGCCAGCAGCGAACGCAGTGATTACTATGGCTACACCTTC. Translated, it gives CASSERSDYYGYTF.

This clone was seen a few times. This chain joins TRBV7-9 and TRBJ2-3; unclear D gene. V was pared by 8 bases and J by 0 bases, with 6 bases between. This CDR3 has 12 amino acids. Looked up from germline, CDR1 is SEHNR and CDR2 is FQNEAQ (reference sequence). CDR3 amino acids: CASQGSTDTQYF. For the CDR3, the DNA is TGTGCCAGCCAAGGGAGCACAGATACGCAGTATTTT.

CDR3 residues: CASSYSGGPYNEQFF. In DNA form, the CDR3 reads TGTGCCAGCAGTTACTCAGGGGGGCCCTACAATGAGCAGTTCTTC. The chain carries TRBV6-5 and TRBJ2-1, with D tentatively TRBD1 or TRBD2 (6 bases each). The CDR3 length is 15 residues. Germline assignment: CDR1 MNHEY and CDR2 SVGAGI. Trimming cost V 0 bases and J 2 bases, with 8 bases left between them.

The rearrangement uses TRBV11-2 and TRBJ1-1, with D perhaps TRBD1 (5 bases). The germline gives CDR1 SGHAT, CDR2 FQNNGV. The ends were cut back, 3 bases at V and 4 bases at J, with 9 bases in the middle. The CDR3 has 13 residues. The CDR3 reads CASSFQGGTEAFF. Here the CDR3 DNA reads TGTGCCAGCAGCTTTCAGGGCGGCACTGAAGCTTTCTTT.

The gene calls are TRBV6-5 and TRBJ2-7; D uncertain. Germline-derived CDR1 and CDR2 are MNHEY and SVGAGI. The CDR3 is 14 residues long. The V end lost 4 bases, the J end lost 3 bases, and 13 bases lay between the germline ends. As DNA, the CDR3 is TGTGCCAGCAGTTCGCTTTCGGTGGGCTACGAGCAGTACTTC. It translates to CASSSLSVGYEQYF.

The CDR3 DNA reads TGTGCCAGCACCCCGGGGACGCAGCCCCAGCATTTT. Its translation is CASTPGTQPQHF. The V gene is TRBV6-1, the J gene TRBJ1-5; a weak D match, TRBD1 (5 bases). There are 12 residues in the CDR3. Germline V gives CDR1 MNHNS, CDR2 SASEGT. Trimming stripped 7 bases from V and 7 bases from J, with 11 bases between.

This sequence joins TRBV7-3 and TRBJ2-5; TRBD2 agrees at 8 bases. J lost 4 bases, V lost 3 bases, and 7 bases had no gene match. This CDR3 comprises 15 residues. CDR1 is SGHTA, CDR2 FQGTGA, per germline. The CDR3 is CASSLSGGGRETQYF. CDR3 in DNA: TGTGCCAGCAGCTTGTCCGGCGGGGGGCGAGAGACCCAGTACTTC. Supplemented by reference TRBV7-3 and TRBJ2-5, the full variable domain reads GAGVSQTPSNKVTEKGKYVELRCDPISGHTALYWYRQSLGQGPEFLIYFQGTGAADDSGLPNDRFFAVRPEGSVSTLKIQRTERGDSAVYLCASSLSGGGRETQYFGPGTRLLVL.

The genes are TRBV6-6 and TRBJ1-6, with unresolved D. Trimming stripped 6 bases from V and 9 bases from J, with 18 bases between. The CDR3 runs to 15 residues. Germline V gene sequence: CDR1 MNHNY, CDR2 SVGAGI (reference sequence). This CDR3 reads CASRFRTLTGSPLHF. The CDR3 DNA is TGTGCCAGCAGATTTAGGACTCTAACGGGTTCACCCCTCCACTTT.

The chain uses TRBV7-2 and TRBJ1-4; a weak D match, TRBD1 (6 bases). The CDR3 consists of 14 residues. CDR1 and CDR2 (germline): SGHTA, FQGNSA. With 5 bases removed from V and 5 bases from J, the gap between germline ends came to 12 bases. CDR3 in DNA: TGTGCCAGCAGCCCGGGACAAAGAAATGAAAAACTGTTTTTT. Translating it yields CASSPGQRNEKLFF.

The V gene is TRBV5-1, the J gene TRBJ2-7; a possible D gene is TRBD1 (6 bases). The CDR3 is 17 residues long. Trimming took 0 bases from V and 7 from J, leaving 23 bases between them. From germline, CDR1 is SGHRS and CDR2 YFSETQ. The DNA for the CDR3 is TGCGCCAGCAGCTTGGCTGCAGGGGTATTCACTACGAGGGAGCAGTACTTC. As protein: CASSLAAGVFTTREQYF.

This chain uses TRBV27 with TRBJ1-1; D is unresolved. With 1 base removed from V and 1 base from J, the gap between germline ends came to 10 bases. The germline gives CDR1 MNHEY, CDR2 SMNVEV (reference sequence). The CDR3 is made up of 15 amino acids. CDR3 residues: CASSLYGLANTEAFF. CDR3 DNA sequence: TGTGCCAGCAGTTTATATGGGTTGGCGAACACTGAAGCTTTCTTT.

This sequence joins TRBV10-3 and TRBJ1-3; possible D gene TRBD1, 6 bases. V shed 7 bases and J shed 4 bases, with 11 bases lying between them. The CDR3 has 13 residues. CDR1 ENHRY and CDR2 SYGVKD come from the germline V gene. In DNA, the CDR3 is TGTGCCATCACGCACAGGGCGGGAAACACCATATATTTT. Translated: CAITHRAGNTIYF.

The CDR3 sequence: CASTEDRGPPGELFF. The DNA of the CDR3 is TGTGCCAGCACCGAGGACAGGGGGCCGCCCGGGGAGCTGTTTTTT. The chain carries TRBV7-8 and TRBJ2-2; 11 bases align to TRBD1. The length of the CDR3 is 15 residues. V trimming: 7 bases; J trimming: 6 bases; junction bases outside the gene matches: 7. CDR1 and CDR2 from the germline V gene are SGHVS and FQNEAQ. Full variable domain (remainder filled in from reference TRBV7-8 and TRBJ2-2): GAGVSQSPRYKVAKRGQDVALRCDPISGHVSLFWYQQALGQGPEFLTYFQNEAQLDKSGLPSDRFFAERPEGSVSTLKIQRTQQEDSAVYLCASTEDRGPPGELFFGEGSRLTVL.

The CDR3 sequence is CSVRTGAVGPYEQYF. For the CDR3, the DNA is TGCAGCGTTCGTACTGGGGCAGTCGGACCCTACGAGCAGTACTTC. The V and J genes are TRBV29-1 and TRBJ2-7; D might be TRBD1 (5 bases). This CDR3 is built from 15 residues. V dropped 5 bases and J dropped 2 bases, with 19 bases sitting between them. From germline, CDR1 is SQVTM and CDR2 ANQGSEA.

The chain joins TRBV30 to TRBJ2-7; D tentatively fits TRBD1 or TRBD2 (5 bases each). Trimming took 8 bases from V and 3 from J, leaving 11 bases between them. Germline CDR1 GTSNPN, CDR2 SVGIG (reference sequence). The CDR3 spans 11 residues. The CDR3 DNA is TGTGCCACTTTTGGGGGCTACGAGCAGTACTTC. Its protein product is CATFGGYEQYF.

The genes are TRBV5-1 and TRBJ2-2; D uncertain. Trimming took off 5 bases at V and 6 bases at J, with 14 bases between the two ends. This CDR3 region has 14 residues. Germline assignment: CDR1 SGHRS and CDR2 YFSETQ. The CDR3 nucleotides are TGCGCCAGCAGAGGCTCCCTAGGTCCCGGGGAGCTGTTTTTT. Its protein product is CASRGSLGPGELFF.

The rearrangement links TRBV6-5 to TRBJ2-7; 8 bases agree with TRBD1. The length of the CDR3 is 12 residues. V lost 5 bases, J lost 6 bases, and 3 bases stayed unmatched. In germline, CDR1 is MNHEY, CDR2 SVGAGI. The CDR3, as DNA: TGTGCCAGCAGTCCCAGGGGGCGCGAGCAGTACTTC. It specifies CASSPRGREQYF.